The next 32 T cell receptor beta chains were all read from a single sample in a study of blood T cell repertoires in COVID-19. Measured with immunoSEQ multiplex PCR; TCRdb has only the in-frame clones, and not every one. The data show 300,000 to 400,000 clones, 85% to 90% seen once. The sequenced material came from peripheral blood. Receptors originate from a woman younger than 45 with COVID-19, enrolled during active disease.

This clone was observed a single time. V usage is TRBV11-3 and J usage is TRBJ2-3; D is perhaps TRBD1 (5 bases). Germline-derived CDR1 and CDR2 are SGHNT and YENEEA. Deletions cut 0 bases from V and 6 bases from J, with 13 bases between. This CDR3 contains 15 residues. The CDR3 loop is CASSLEGRLRDTQYF. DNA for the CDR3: TGTGCCAGCAGCTTAGAGGGGCGCCTAAGGGATACGCAGTATTTT.

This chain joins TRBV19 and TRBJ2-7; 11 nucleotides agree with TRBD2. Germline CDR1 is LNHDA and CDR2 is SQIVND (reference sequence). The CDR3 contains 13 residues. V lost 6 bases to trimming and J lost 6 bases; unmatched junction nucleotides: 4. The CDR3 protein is CASSLAGGSEQYF. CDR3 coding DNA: TGTGCCAGTAGCCTAGCGGGAGGTTCCGAGCAGTACTTC.

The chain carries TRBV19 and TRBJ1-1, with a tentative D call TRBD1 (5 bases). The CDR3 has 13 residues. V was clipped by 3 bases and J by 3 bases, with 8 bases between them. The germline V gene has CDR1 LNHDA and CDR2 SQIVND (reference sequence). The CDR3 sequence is CASSIGRDTEAFF. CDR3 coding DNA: TGTGCCAGTAGTATCGGCAGGGACACTGAAGCTTTCTTT.

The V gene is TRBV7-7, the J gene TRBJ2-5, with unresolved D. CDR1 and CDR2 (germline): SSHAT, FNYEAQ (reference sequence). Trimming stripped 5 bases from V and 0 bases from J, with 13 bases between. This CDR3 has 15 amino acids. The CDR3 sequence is CASSQSLSYQETQYF. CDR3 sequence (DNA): TGTGCCAGCAGCCAGTCTCTCTCGTACCAAGAGACCCAGTACTTC.

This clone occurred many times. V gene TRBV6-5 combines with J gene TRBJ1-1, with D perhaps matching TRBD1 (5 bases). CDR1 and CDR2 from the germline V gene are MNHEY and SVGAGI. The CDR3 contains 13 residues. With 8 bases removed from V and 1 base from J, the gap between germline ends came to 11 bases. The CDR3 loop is CASWIGANTEAFF. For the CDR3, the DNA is TGTGCCAGCTGGATAGGGGCGAACACTGAAGCTTTCTTT.

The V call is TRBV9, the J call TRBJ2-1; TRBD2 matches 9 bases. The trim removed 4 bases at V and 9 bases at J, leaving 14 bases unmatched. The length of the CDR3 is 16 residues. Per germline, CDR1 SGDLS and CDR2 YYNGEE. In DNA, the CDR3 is TGTGCCAGCAGCCTCTATAGCGGGAGTTTCAGCGGTGAGCAGTTCTTC. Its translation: CASSLYSGSFSGEQFF.

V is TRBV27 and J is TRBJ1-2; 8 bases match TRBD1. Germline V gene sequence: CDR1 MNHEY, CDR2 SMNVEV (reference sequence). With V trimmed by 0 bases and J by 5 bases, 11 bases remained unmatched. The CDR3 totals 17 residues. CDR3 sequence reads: CASSLSMDQGALYGYTF. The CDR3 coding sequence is TGTGCCAGCAGTTTATCGATGGATCAGGGGGCACTTTATGGCTACACCTTC.

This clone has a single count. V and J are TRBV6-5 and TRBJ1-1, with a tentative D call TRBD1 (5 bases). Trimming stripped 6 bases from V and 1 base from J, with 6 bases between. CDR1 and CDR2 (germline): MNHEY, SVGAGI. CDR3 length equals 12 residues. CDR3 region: CASRDTNTEAFF. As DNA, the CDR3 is TGTGCCAGCAGGGACACGAACACTGAAGCTTTCTTT.

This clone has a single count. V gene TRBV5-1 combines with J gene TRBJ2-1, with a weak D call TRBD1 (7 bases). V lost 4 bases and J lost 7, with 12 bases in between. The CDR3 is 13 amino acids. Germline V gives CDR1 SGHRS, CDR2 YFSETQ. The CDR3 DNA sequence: TGCGCCAGCAGCCAGGGGGGTTTGAATGAGCAGTTCTTC. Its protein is CASSQGGLNEQFF.

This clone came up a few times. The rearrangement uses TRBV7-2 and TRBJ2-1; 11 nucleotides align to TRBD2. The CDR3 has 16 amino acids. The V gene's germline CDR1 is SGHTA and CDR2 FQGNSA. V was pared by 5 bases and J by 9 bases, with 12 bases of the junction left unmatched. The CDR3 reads CASSQERGLAAREQFF. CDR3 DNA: TGTGCCAGCAGCCAAGAGAGGGGACTAGCGGCCCGTGAGCAGTTCTTC.

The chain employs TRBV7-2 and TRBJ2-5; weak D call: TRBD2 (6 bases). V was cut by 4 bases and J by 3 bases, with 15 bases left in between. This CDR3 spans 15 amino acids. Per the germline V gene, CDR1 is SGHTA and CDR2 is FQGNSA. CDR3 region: CASSSLGGSEETQYF. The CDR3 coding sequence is TGTGCCAGCAGCTCCCTGGGGGGTAGTGAAGAGACCCAGTACTTC.

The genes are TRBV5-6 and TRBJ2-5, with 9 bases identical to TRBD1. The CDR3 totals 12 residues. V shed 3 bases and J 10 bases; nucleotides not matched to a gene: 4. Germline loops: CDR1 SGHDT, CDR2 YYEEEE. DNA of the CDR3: TGTGCCAGCAGCTGGGACAGGGTAAGCCAGTACTTC. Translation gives CASSWDRVSQYF.

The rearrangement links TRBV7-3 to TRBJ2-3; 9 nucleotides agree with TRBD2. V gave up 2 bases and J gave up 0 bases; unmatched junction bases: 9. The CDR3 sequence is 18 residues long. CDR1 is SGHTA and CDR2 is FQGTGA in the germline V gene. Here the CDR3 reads CASSLRSVTSGSTDTQYF. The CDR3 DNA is TGTGCCAGCAGCTTACGATCAGTGACTAGCGGAAGCACAGATACGCAGTATTTT.

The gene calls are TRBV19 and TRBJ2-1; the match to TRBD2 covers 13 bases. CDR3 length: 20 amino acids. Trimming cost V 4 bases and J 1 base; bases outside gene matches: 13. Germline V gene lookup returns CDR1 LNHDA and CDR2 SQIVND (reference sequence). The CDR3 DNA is TGTGCCAGTAGTACTACCGGGACTAGCGGGACGTACTCTTCCTACAATGAGCAGTTCTTC. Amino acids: CASSTTGTSGTYSSYNEQFF.

CDR3 in DNA: TGTGCCAGCAGTGTCCCAGGGGCCTACGAGCAGTACTTC. It is translated as CASSVPGAYEQYF. The chain employs TRBV25-1 and TRBJ2-7, with a possible D match to TRBD1 (6 bases). Germline V CDR1 and CDR2: MGHDK, SYGVNS. The CDR3 is 13 residues long. Trimming pared 4 bases from V and 2 bases from J, leaving 9 bases between.

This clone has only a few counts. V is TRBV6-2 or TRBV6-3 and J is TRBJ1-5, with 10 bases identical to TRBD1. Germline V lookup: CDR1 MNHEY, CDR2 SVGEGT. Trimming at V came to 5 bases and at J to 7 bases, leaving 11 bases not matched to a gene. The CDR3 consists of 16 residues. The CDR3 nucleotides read TGTGCCAGCAGTCCACCCGACAGGGGGCGCCCCCAGCCCCAGCATTTT. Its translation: CASSPPDRGRPQPQHF.

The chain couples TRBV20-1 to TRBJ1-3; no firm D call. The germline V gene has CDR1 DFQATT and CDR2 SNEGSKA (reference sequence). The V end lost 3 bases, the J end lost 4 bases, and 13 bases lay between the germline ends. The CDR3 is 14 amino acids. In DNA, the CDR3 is TGCAGTGCTAGTAAACACCCAGCGGGAAACACCATATATTTT. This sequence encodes CSASKHPAGNTIYF.

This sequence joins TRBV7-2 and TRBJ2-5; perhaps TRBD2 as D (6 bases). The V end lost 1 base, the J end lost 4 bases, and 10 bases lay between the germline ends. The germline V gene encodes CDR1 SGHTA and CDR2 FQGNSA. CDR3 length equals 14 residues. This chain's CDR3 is CASSLDRGIETQYF. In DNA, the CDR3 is TGTGCCAGCAGCTTAGATCGCGGGATAGAGACCCAGTACTTC.

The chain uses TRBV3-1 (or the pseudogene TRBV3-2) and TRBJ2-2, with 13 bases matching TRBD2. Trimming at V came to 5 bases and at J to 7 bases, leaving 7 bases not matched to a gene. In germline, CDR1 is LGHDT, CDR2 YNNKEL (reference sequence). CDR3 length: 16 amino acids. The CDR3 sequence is CASSGVTSGRIGELFF. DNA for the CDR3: TGTGCCAGCAGCGGGGTGACTAGCGGGAGGATCGGGGAGCTGTTTTTT.

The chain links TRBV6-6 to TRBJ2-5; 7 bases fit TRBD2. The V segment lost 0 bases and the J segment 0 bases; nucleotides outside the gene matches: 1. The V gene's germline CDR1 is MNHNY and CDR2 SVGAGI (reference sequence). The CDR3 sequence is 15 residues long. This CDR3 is CASSYSAGDQETQYF. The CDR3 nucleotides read TGTGCCAGCAGTTACTCGGCGGGGGACCAAGAGACCCAGTACTTC.

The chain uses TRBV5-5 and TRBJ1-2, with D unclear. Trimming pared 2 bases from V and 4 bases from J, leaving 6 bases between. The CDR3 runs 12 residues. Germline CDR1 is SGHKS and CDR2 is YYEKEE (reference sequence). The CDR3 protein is CASSFEGYGYTF. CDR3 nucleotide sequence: TGTGCCAGCAGCTTCGAGGGCTATGGCTACACCTTC.

The CDR3, as DNA: TGTGCCAGCAGTTCCTCCAACATAGCGAATGAGCAGTTCTTC. Amino acids: CASSSSNIANEQFF. J is TRBJ2-1 and V is TRBV27, with a weak D call TRBD2 (5 bases). V lost 4 bases, J lost 7 bases, and 14 bases lay in between. The CDR3 length is 14 residues. Germline V gene data show CDR1 as MNHEY and CDR2 as SMNVEV (reference sequence).

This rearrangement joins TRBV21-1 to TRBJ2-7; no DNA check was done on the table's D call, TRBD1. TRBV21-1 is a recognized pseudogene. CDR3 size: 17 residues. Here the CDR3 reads CASPAGTGEVGGYEQYF. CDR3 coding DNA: TGTGCCAGCCCAGCCGGGACAGGGGAAGTAGGAGGCTACGAGCAGTACTTC.

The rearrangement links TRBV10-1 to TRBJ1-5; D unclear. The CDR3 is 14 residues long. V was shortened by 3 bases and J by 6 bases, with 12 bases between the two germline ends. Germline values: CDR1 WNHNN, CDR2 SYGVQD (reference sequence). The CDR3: CASSEAGISQPQHF. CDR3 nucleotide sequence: TGCGCCAGCAGTGAAGCGGGAATAAGTCAGCCCCAGCATTTT.

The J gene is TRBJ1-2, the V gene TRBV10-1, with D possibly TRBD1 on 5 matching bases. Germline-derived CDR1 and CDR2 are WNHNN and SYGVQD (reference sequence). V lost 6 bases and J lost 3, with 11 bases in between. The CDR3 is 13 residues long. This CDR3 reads CASSPMTDYGYTF. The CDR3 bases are TGCGCCAGCAGCCCCATGACAGACTATGGCTACACCTTC.

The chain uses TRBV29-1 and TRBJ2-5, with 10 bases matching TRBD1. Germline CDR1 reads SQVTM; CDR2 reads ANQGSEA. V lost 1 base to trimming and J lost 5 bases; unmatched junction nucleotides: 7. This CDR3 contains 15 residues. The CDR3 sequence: CSVEGGTGDWETQYF. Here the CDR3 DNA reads TGCAGCGTTGAAGGAGGGACAGGGGACTGGGAGACCCAGTACTTC.

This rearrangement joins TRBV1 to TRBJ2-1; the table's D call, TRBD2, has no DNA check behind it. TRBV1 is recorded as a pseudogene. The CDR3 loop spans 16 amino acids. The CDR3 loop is CTSSKVSGPSYNEQFF. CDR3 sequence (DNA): TGCACCAGCAGCAAGGTTAGCGGGCCTTCCTACAATGAGCAGTTCTTC.

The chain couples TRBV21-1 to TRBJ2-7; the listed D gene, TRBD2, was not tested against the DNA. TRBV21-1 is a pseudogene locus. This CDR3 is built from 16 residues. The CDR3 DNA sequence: TGTGCCAGCAGCCCCGTGGGGGGGGAGAGCTCCTACGAGCAGTACTTC. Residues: CASSPVGGESSYEQYF.

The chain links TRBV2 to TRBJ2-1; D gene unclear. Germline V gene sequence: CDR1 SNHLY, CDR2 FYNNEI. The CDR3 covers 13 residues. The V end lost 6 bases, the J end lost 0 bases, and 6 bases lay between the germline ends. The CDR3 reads CASRPSSYNEQFF. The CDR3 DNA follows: TGTGCCAGCAGACCGAGCTCCTACAATGAGCAGTTCTTC.

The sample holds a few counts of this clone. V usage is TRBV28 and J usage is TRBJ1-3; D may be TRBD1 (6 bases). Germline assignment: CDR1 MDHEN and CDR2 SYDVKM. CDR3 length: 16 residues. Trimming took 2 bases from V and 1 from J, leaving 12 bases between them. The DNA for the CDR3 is TGTGCCAGCAGTTTACGGGGGGGCAGGTCTGGAAACACCATATATTTT. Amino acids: CASSLRGGRSGNTIYF.

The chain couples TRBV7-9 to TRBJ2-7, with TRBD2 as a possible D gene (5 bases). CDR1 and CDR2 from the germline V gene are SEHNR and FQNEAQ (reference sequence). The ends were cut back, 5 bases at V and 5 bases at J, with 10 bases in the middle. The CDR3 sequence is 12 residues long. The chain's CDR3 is CASSATGDEQYF. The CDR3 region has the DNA TGTGCCAGCAGCGCCACCGGGGACGAGCAGTACTTC.

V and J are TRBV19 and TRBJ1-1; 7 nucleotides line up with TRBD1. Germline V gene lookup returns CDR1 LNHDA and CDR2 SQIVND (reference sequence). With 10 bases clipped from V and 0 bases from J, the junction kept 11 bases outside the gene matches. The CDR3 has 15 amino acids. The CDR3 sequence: CATHGQVGVNTEAFF. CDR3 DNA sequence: TGTGCCACCCATGGACAGGTCGGGGTGAACACTGAAGCTTTCTTT. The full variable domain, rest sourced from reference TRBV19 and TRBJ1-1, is DGGITQSPKYLFRKEGQNVTLSCEQNLNHDAMYWYRQDPGQGLRLIYYSQIVNDFQKGDIAEGYSVSREKKESFPLTVTSAQKNPTAFYLCATHGQVGVNTEAFFGQGTRLTVV.